This TCR beta chain was sequenced during a study of fetal regulatory T cell absence and autoimmunity. Findings and limits, study-wide: Compared with cord blood, pancreas showed oligoclonal TCR enrichment, some clones over 95-fold. In IPEX syndrome, oligoclonal enrichment was read as supporting prenatal antigen-driven autoimmunity in the pancreas. Pancreas and cord blood did not differ much in TRB family usage.

The survey-level immunoSEQ assay was used. Here immunoSEQ multiplex PCR was the method, and the copy in TCRdb shows in-frame clones only, minus some. The profile shows more than 85,000 clones, about two thirds of them singletons. CDR3 length equals 13 residues. CDR1 MNHEY and CDR2 SMNVEV come from the germline V gene (reference sequence). J lost 6 bases, V lost 2 bases, and 0 bases had no gene match. Ten or more counts support this clone. Its target is unknown. Sequencing was done on a sample of pancreas tissue. The J gene is TRBJ2-1, the V gene TRBV27, with 8 bases fitting TRBD2. The receptor was derived from a male donor with IPEX syndrome. The chain's CDR3 is CASSLAGGNEQFF. In nucleotides, the CDR3 is TGTGCCAGCAGTTTAGCGGGGGGCAATGAGCAGTTCTTC.